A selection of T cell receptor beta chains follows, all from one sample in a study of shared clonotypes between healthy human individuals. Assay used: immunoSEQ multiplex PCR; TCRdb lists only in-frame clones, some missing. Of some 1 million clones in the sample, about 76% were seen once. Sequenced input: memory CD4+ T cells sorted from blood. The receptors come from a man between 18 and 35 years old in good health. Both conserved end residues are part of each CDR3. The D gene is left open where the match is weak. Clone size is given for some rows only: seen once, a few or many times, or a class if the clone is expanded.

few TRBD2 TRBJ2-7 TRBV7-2 TGTGCCAGCAGCCTCAGCGGGAGCAGGGAGCAGTACTTC CASSLSGSREQYF
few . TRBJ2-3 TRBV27 TGTGCCAGCAGTGCCCGGGCCATAGACACAGATACGCAGTATTTT CASSARAIDTDTQYF
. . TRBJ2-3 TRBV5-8 TGTGCCAGCAGCTTCACAAGGGGCACAGATACGCAGTATTTT CASSFTRGTDTQYF
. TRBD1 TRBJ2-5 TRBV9 TGTGCCAGCAGCGTAGACAGGGGGACTGGAGAGACCCAGTACTTC CASSVDRGTGETQYF
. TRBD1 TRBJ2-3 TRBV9 TGTGCCAGCAGCGTAGGGGGCCGCTGGGACAGGGGGCACACAGATACGCAGTATTTT CASSVGGRWDRGHTDTQYF
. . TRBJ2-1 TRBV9 TGTGCCAGCAGCGTAGATCAGACCTCGACCTACAATGAGCAGTTCTTC CASSVDQTSTYNEQFF
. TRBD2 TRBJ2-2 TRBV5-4 TGTGCCAGCAGAAGGACTAGCGGGAGTTCCGGGGAGCTGTTTTTT CASRRTSGSSGELFF
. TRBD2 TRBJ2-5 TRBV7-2 TGTGCCAGCAGCTTGGGGAGGGCTCAAGAGACCCAGTACTTC CASSLGRAQETQYF
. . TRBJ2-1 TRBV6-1 TGTGCCAGCAGGGGCGACAGTGAACGCGTCAATGAGCAGTTCTTC CASRGDSERVNEQFF
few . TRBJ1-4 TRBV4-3 TGCGCCAGCAGCCAAGAACCGACCCGGGGGCATGGGGAAAAACTGTTTTTT CASSQEPTRGHGEKLFF
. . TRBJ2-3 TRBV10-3 TGTGCCACAAAGAGCCAGGGTGGGTCTATTGATACGCAGTATTTT CATKSQGGSIDTQYF
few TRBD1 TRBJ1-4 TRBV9 TGTGCCAGCAGCGTAGAGGTTATGGGGACAGCTCATGCAACTAATGAAAAACTGTTTTTT CASSVEVMGTAHATNEKLFF
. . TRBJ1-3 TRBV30 TGTGCCTGGAGTGTAAACGGAAACACCATATATTTT CAWSVNGNTIYF
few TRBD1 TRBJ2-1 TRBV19 TGTGCCAGTAAGGGGGACAGGAGTTACAATGAGCAGTTCTTC CASKGDRSYNEQFF
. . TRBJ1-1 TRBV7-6 TGTGCCAGCAGCTTACTAGGGACCACTGAAGCTTTCTTT CASSLLGTTEAFF
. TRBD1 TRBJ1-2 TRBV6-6 TGTGCCAGCAGAAAACAGGGGGCAGATGGCTACACCTTC CASRKQGADGYTF
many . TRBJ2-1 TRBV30 TGTGCCTGGAAGGGAGGGGGGTCCTACAATGAGCAGTTCTTC CAWKGGGSYNEQFF
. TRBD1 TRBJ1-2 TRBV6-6 TGTGCCAGCAGTCACCGGGACAGGGACTATGGCTACACCTTC CASSHRDRDYGYTF
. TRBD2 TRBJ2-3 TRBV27 TGTGCCACCAGGCGGGGGGGAAGGACAGATACGCAGTATTTT CATRRGGRTDTQYF
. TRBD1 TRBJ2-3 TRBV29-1 TGCAGCGTTGTCCAGGGGGTCCCAGATACGCAGTATTTT CSVVQGVPDTQYF
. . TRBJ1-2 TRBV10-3 TGTGCCATCAAGGGTGGCGGGCGCGCCCTAGTTAACTATGGCTACACCTTC CAIKGGGRALVNYGYTF
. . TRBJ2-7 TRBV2 TGTGCCAGCAGTGAAACTCTACCCTACGAGCAGTACTTC CASSETLPYEQYF
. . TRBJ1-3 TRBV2 TGTGCCAGCAGCTTCGCTACAGGGACCTCTGGAAACACCATATATTTT CASSFATGTSGNTIYF
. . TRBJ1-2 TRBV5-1 TGCGCCACTCGGTTGGGGGCCGACTATGGCTACACCTTC CATRLGADYGYTF
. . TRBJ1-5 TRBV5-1 TGCGCCAGCAGCTTGATTGGTGGAAATCAGCCCCAGCATTTT CASSLIGGNQPQHF
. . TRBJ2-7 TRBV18 TGTGCCAGCTCATCTACTCGCTACGAGCAGTACTTC CASSSTRYEQYF
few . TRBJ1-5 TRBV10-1 TGCGCCAGCATGGTAAAGACGGATCAGCCCCAGCATTTT CASMVKTDQPQHF
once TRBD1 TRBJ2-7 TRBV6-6 TGTGCCAGCAGTTACGTAGGACAGGGCTCCTACGAGCAGTACTTC CASSYVGQGSYEQYF
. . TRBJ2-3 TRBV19 TGTGCCAGTTCACCGACCGTTAGCACAGATACGCAGTATTTT CASSPTVSTDTQYF
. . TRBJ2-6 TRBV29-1 TGCAGCGTGGGACACTCTGGGGCCAACGTCCTGACTTTC CSVGHSGANVLTF
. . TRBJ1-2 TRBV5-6 TGTGCCAGCAGCCGGGCGGAAGGGGCCCGCGAACATGGCTACACCTTC CASSRAEGAREHGYTF
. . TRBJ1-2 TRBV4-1 TGCGCCAGCAGCCAAGACGAGGGGGTATATGGCTACACCTTC CASSQDEGVYGYTF
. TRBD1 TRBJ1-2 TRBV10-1 TGCGCCAGCAGTGAATTCTCCGGGACAGGGGCCCATGGCTACACCTTC CASSEFSGTGAHGYTF
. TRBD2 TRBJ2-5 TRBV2 TGTGCCAGCAGTCCAACTAGCGGGGGGGCTAGGCAGTACTTC CASSPTSGGARQYF
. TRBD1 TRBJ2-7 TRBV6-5 TGTGCCAGCAGTCCGTCGGGACAGGGGTCCTACGAGCAGTACTTC CASSPSGQGSYEQYF
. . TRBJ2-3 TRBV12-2 TGTGCAAGTCGCTTAGCGCTGGGGGGATCTAGCCCGAGGGGGCCGCGCACAGATACGCAGTATTTT CASRLALGGSSPRGPRTDTQYF
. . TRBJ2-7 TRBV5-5 TGTGCCAGCAGTTCCGGGCTCAATACCTACGAGCAGTACTTC CASSSGLNTYEQYF
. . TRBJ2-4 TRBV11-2 TGTGCCAGCAGCCCCCTTTGGGCTAACCTAGCCAAAAACATTCAGTACTTC CASSPLWANLAKNIQYF
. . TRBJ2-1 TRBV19 TGTGCCAGTAGTCCTCGGGCCAGCGGAAACAATGAGCAGTTCTTC CASSPRASGNNEQFF
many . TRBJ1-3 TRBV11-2 TGTGCCAGGACGACGATCGGAAACACCATATATTTT CARTTIGNTIYF
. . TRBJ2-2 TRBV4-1 TGCGCCAGCAGCCAAGTCGACCTGTTGGTTTTCGGGGAGCTGTTTTTT CASSQVDLLVFGELFF
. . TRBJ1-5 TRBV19 TGTGCCAGTATTCCCGAACACCGATCCAATCAGCCCCAGCATTTT CASIPEHRSNQPQHF
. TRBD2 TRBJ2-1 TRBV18 TGTGCCAGCTCACTGTGGGAACCGGGACTAGGGGGCAATGAGCAGTTCTTC CASSLWEPGLGGNEQFF
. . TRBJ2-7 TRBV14 TGTGCCAGCAGCCAAGGAATCCGGGGGTCCTACGAGCAGTACTTC CASSQGIRGSYEQYF
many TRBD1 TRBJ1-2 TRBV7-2 TGTGCCAGCAGCCCCGCGACAGGGGGCGGCGAGAATGGCTACACCTTC CASSPATGGGENGYTF
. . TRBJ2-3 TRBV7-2 TGTGCCAGCAGCCGCACATATACGCAGTATTTT CASSRTYTQYF
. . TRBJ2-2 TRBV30 TGTGCCTGGAGTGCCGATTTTCCGAACACCGGGGAGCTGTTTTTT CAWSADFPNTGELFF
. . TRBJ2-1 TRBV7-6 TGTGCCAGCAGCGTAGGGTTCCGCAATGAGCAGTTCTTC CASSVGFRNEQFF
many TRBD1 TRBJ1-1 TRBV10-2 TGCGCCAGCAGTGAGTCAACAGGGGGCAGAGCTTTCTTT CASSESTGGRAFF
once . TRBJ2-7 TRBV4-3 TGCGCCAGCAGCCAAGATCGGGGCTACGAGCAGTACTTC CASSQDRGYEQYF
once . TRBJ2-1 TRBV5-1 TGCGCCAGCAGCTTGGTTCCCGTTGGGTACAATGAGCAGTTCTTC CASSLVPVGYNEQFF
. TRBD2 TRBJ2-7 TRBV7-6 TGTGCCAGCAGCCCCAACGCGGGAGCCGGCTACGAGCAGTACTTC CASSPNAGAGYEQYF
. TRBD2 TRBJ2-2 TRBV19 TGTGCCAGTAGTAAAGCGGGGCTCAACACCGGGGAGCTGTTTTTT CASSKAGLNTGELFF
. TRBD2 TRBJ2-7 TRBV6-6 TGTGCCAGCAGTGACTTGGCGGGAGTTCGGAACGAGCAGTACTTC CASSDLAGVRNEQYF